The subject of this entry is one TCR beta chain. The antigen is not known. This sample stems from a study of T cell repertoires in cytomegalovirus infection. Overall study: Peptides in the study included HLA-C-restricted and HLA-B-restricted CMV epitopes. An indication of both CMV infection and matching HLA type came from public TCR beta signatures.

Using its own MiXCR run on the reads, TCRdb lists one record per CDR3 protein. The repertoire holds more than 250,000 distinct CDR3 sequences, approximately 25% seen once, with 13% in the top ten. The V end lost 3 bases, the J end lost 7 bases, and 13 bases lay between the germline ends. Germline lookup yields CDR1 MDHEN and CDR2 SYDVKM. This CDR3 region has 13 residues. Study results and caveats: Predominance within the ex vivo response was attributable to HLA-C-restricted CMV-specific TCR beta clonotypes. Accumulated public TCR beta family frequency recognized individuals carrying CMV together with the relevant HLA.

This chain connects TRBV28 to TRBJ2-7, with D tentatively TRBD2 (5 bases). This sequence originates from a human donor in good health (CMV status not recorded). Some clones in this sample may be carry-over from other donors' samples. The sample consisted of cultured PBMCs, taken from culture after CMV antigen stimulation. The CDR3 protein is CASSLVASGEQYF. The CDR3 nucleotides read TGTGCCAGCAGTTTGGTAGCGTCGGGTGAGCAGTACTTC.